The T cell receptor (beta chain) described here comes from a study of T cell clonotyping in hematopoietic cell transplantation. Assay used: immunoSEQ multiplex PCR; TCRdb lists only in-frame clones, some missing. The sample holds about 43,000 clones; less than 85% are singletons and the top ten take approximately 3%. From germline, CDR1 is SEHNR and CDR2 FQNEAQ (reference sequence). The CDR3 has 17 residues. V lost 3 bases and J lost 2, with 14 bases in between. The sample's time point: recipient sample about 28 days before transplant, after cytoreduction. The genes are TRBV7-9 and TRBJ2-6, with D tentatively TRBD1 (5 bases). Sequenced here: peripheral blood mononuclear cells, sampled before stem cell transplant. The sequence was collected from a man aged 60 to 75 with acute myeloid leukemia. Some clones in this sample may be carry-over from other donors' samples. CDR3 sequence reads: CASSFTGISTGANVLTF. The CDR3 bases are TGTGCCAGCAGCTTTACAGGAATTAGTACTGGGGCCAACGTCCTGACTTTC.